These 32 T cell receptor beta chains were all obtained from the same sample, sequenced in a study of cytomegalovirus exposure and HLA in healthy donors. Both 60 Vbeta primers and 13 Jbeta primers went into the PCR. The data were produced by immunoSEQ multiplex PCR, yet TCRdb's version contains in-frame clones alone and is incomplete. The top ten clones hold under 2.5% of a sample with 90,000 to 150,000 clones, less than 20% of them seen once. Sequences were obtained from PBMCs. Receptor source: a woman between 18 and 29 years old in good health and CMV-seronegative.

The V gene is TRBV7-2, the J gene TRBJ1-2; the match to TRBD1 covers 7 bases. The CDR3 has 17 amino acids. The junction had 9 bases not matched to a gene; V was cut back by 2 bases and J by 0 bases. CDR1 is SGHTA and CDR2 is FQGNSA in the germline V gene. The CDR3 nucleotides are TGTGCCAGCAGCTTATACGGGCAGGGGGGTACTAACTATGGCTACACCTTC. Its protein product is CASSLYGQGGTNYGYTF.

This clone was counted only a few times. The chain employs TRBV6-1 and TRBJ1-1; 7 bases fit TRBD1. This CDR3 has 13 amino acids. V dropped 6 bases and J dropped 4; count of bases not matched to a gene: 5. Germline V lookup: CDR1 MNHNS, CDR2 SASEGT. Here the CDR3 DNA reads TGTGCCAGCAGCCAAGACAGGGCCACTGAAGCTTTCTTT. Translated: CASSQDRATEAFF.

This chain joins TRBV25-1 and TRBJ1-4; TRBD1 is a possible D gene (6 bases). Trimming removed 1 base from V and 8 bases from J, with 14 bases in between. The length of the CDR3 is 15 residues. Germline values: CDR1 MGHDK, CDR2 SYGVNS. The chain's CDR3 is CASSESRGMFEKLFF. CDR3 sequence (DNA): TGTGCCAGCAGTGAATCCAGGGGTATGTTCGAAAAACTGTTTTTT.

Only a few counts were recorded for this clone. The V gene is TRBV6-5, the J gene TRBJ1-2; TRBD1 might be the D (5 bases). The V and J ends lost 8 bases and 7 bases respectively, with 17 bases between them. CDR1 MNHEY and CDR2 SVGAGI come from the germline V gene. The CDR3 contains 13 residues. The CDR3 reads CASGFEGEGGYTF. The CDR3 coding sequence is TGTGCCAGCGGCTTTGAAGGGGAGGGTGGCTACACCTTC.

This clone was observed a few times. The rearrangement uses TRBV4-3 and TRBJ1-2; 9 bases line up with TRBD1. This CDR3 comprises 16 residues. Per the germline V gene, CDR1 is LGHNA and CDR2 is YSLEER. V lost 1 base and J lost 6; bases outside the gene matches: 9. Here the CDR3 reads CASSQVVNRGQDGYTF. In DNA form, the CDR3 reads TGCGCCAGCAGCCAAGTTGTCAACAGGGGGCAGGATGGCTACACCTTC.

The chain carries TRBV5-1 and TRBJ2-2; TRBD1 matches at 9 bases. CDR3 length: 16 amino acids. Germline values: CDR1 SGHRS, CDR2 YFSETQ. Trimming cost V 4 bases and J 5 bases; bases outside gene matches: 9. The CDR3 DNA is TGCGCCAGCAGCCTCGGACAGGGGTTCGCGACCGGGGAGCTGTTTTTT. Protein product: CASSLGQGFATGELFF.

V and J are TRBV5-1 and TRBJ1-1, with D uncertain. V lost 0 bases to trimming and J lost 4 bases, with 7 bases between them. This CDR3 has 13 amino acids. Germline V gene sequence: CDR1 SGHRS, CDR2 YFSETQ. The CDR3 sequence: CASSLDSLTEAFF. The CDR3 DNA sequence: TGCGCCAGCAGCTTGGACAGCCTCACTGAAGCTTTCTTT.

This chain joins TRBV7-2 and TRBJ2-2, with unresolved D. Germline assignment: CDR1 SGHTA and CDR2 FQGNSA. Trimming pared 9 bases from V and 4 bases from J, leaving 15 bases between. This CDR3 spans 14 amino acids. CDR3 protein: CASTKVLSTGELFF. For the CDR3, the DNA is TGTGCCAGTACCAAAGTGTTGAGCACCGGGGAGCTGTTTTTT.

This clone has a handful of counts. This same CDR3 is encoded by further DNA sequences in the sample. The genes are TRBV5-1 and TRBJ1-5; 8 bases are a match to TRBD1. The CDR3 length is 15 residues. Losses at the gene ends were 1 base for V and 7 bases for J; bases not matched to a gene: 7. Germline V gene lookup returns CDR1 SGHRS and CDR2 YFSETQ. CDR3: CASSLSGGSEQPQHF. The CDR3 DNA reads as TGCGCCAGCAGCTTGTCAGGGGGCTCCGAACAGCCCCAGCATTTT.

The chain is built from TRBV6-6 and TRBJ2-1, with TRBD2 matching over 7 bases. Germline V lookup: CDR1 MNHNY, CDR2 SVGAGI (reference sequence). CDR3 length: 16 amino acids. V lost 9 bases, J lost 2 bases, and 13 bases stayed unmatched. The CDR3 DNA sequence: TGTGCCAGTTACCCGACTAGCTCGTGGCCCTACAATGAGCAGTTCTTC. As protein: CASYPTSSWPYNEQFF.

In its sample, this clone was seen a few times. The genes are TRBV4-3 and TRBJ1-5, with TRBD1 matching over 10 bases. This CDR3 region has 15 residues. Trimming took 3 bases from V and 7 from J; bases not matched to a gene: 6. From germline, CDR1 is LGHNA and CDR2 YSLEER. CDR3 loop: CASSQRTGGGQPQHF. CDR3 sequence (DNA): TGCGCCAGCAGCCAGAGGACAGGGGGAGGACAGCCCCAGCATTTT.

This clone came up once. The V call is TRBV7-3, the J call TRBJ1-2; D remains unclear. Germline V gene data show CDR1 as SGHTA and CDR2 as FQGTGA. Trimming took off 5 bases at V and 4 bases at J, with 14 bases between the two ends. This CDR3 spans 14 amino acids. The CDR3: CASSRTRRFYGYTF. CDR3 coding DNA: TGTGCCAGCAGCCGAACGAGGAGGTTCTATGGCTACACCTTC.

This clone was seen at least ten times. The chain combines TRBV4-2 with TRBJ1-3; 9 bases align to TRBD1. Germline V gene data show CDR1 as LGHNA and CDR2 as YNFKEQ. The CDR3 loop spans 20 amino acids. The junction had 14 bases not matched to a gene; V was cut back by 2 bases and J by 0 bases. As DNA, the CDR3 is TGTGCCAGCAGCCAACTAACCGGGACAGGGCTCTCTAGCTCTGGAAACACCATATATTTT. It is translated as CASSQLTGTGLSSSGNTIYF.

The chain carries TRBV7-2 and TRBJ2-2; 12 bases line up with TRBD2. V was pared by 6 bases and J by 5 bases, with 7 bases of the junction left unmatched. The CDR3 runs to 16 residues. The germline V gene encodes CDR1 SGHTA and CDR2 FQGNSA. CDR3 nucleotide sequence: TGTGCCAGCAGTCCTAGCGGGGGGGCCCGGACCGGGGAGCTGTTTTTT. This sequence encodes CASSPSGGARTGELFF.

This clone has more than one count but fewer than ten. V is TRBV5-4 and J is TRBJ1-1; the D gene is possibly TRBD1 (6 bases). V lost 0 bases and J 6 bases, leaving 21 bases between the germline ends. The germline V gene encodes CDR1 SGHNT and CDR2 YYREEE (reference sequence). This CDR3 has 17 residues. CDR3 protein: CASSLGAAGGELAEAFF. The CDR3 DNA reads TGTGCCAGCAGCTTGGGTGCGGCGGGGGGCGAGCTCGCTGAAGCTTTCTTT.

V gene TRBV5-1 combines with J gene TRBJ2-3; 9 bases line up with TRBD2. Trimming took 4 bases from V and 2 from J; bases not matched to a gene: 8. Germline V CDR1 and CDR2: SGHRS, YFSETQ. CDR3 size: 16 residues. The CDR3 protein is CASSTLRGGVTDTQYF. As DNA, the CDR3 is TGCGCCAGCAGCACTTTGCGGGGGGGCGTCACAGATACGCAGTATTTT.

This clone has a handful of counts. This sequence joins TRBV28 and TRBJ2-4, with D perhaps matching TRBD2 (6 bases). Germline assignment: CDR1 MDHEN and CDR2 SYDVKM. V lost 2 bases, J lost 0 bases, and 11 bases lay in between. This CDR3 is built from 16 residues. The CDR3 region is CASSLQLAPAKNIQYF. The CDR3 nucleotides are TGTGCCAGCAGTTTACAACTAGCACCAGCCAAAAACATTCAGTACTTC.

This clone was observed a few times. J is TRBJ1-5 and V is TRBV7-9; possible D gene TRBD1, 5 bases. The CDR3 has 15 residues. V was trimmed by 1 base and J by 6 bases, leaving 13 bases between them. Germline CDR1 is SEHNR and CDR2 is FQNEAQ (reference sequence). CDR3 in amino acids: CASSLVGGERQPQHF. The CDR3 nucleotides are TGTGCCAGCAGCTTAGTGGGGGGGGAACGTCAGCCCCAGCATTTT.

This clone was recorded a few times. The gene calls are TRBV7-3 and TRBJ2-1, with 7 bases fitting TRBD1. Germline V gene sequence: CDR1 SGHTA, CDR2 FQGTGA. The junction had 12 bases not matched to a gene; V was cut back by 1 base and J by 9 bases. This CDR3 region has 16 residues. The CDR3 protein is CASSLNNRGFPAEQFF. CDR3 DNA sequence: TGTGCCAGCAGCTTAAATAACAGGGGTTTCCCGGCTGAGCAGTTCTTC.

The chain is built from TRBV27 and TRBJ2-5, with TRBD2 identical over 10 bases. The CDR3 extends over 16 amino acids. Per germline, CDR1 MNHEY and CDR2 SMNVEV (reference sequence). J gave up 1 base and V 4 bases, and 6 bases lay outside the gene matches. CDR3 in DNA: TGTGCCAGCAGTTCCCGACTAGCGGGCGTCCAAGAGACCCAGTACTTC. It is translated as CASSSRLAGVQETQYF.

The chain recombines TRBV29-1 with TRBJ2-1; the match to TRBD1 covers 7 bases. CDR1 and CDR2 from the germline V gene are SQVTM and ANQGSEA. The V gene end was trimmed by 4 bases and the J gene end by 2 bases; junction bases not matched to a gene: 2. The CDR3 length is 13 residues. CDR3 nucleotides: TGCAGCGTTGGACAGGGAGCCTACAATGAGCAGTTCTTC. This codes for CSVGQGAYNEQFF.

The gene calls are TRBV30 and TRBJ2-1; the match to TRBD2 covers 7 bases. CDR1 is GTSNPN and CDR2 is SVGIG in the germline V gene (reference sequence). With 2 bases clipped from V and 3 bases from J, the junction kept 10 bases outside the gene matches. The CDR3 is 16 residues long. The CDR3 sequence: CAWSNPESGDYNEQFF. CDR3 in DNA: TGTGCCTGGAGTAACCCCGAAAGCGGGGACTACAATGAGCAGTTCTTC. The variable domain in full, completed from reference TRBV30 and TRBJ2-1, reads SQTIHQWPATLVQPVGSPLSLECTVEGTSNPNLYWYRQAAGRGLQLLFYSVGIGQISSEVPQNLSASRPQDRQFILSSKKLLLSDSGFYLCAWSNPESGDYNEQFFGPGTRLTVL.

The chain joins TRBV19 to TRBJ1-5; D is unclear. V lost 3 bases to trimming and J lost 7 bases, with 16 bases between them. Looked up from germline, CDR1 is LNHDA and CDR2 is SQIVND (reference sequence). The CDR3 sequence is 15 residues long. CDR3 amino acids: CASSMIPGGRQPQHF. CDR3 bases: TGTGCCAGTAGTATGATCCCGGGAGGAAGGCAGCCCCAGCATTTT.

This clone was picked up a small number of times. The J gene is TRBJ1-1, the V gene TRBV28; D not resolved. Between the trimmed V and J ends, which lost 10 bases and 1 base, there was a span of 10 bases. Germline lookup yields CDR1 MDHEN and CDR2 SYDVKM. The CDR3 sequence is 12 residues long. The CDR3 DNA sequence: TGTGCCATTAAATCCGGGAACACTGAAGCTTTCTTT. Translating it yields CAIKSGNTEAFF.

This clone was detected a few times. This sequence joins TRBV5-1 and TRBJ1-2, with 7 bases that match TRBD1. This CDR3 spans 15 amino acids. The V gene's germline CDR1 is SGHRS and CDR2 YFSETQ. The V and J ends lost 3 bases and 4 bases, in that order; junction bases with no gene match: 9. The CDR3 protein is CASSYGGTATYGYTF. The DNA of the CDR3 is TGCGCCAGCAGCTACGGTGGGACAGCGACCTATGGCTACACCTTC.

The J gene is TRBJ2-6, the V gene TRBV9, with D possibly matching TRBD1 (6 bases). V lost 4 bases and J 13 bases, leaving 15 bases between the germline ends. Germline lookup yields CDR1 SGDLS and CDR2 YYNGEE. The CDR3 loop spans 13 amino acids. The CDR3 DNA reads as TGTGCCAGCAGCCCAACAGGGTTCCAGGTCCTGACTTTC. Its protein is CASSPTGFQVLTF.

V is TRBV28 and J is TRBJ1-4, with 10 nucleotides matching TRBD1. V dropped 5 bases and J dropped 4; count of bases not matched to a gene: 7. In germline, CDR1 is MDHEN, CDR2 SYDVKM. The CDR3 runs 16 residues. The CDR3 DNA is TGTGCCAGCAGTCTCGGACAGGGGGGACTTAATGAAAAACTGTTTTTT. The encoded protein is CASSLGQGGLNEKLFF.

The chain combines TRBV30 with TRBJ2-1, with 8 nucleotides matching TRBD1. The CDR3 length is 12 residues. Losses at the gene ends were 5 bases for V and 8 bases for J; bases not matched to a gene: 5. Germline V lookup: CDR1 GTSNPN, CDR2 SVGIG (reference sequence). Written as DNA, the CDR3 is TGTGCCTGGGACGGGACAGGCTATGAGCAGTTCTTC. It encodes CAWDGTGYEQFF.

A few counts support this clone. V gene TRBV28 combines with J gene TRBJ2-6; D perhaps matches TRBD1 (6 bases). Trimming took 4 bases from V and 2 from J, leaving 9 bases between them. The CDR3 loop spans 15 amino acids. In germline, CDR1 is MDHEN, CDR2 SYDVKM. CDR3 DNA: TGTGCCAGCAGTTCTTACAGGGCTGGGGCCAACGTCCTGACTTTC. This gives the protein CASSSYRAGANVLTF.

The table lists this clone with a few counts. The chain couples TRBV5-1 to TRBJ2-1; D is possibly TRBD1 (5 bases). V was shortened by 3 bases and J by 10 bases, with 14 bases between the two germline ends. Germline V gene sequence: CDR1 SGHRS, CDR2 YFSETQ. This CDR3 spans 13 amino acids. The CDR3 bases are TGCGCCAGCAGCTACGTAGGGGCCGGGGAGCAGTTCTTC. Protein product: CASSYVGAGEQFF.

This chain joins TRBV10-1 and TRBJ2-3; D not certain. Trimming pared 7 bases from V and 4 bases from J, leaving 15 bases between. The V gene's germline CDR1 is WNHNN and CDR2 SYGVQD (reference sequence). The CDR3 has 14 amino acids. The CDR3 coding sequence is TGCGCCAGCACCGGAGTTATTAATGCAGATACGCAGTATTTT. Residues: CASTGVINADTQYF.

CDR3 coding DNA: TGTGCCAGCAGTTTGGGAGGCCAGGGAGGGACGCAGTATTTT. This gives the protein CASSLGGQGGTQYF. This chain joins TRBV28 and TRBJ2-3; 7 nucleotides match TRBD2. This CDR3 spans 14 amino acids. V lost 3 bases and J lost 9; bases outside the gene matches: 9. Germline V gives CDR1 MDHEN, CDR2 SYDVKM.